This T cell receptor beta chain was obtained from a study of regulatory T cells in long-lasting Graves disease (dated by TCRdb to the early 2020s). At the level of the whole study: Newly diagnosed Graves' disease patients had taken antithyroid drugs for less than 3 months. This study used TCR sequencing and RNA sequencing of peripheral blood to compare persistent Graves' disease patients against newly diagnosed Graves' disease patients. The study was conducted in China and was registered as a clinical trial. TCR sequencing covered around 13 persistent and some 20 newly diagnosed Graves' disease patients, 33 samples in total. Summary of the overall study and its limitations: Because the primary lesion, thyroid tissue, could not be accessed, the study looked at peripheral blood alone. Lower TCR Shannon entropy and fewer highly expanded clones were observed in persistent Graves' disease patients than in newly diagnosed patients, which suggested clonal expansion. The authors acknowledged the small sample size as a limitation that may reduce accuracy. Preferential use of TRBV28, TRBJ1-2 and TRBJ2-5 was observed in persistent disease, whereas TRBV20-1 and TRBJ2-1 were favored in newly diagnosed disease. Only the TCR beta chain was sequenced and analyzed. Patients with persistent disease shared more public clonotypes (about 2,900) than newly diagnosed patients did (966).

Spanning cysteine to phenylalanine, the CDR3 consists of 16 amino acids. Just CDR3 DNA is preserved here, 48 bases in frame from base 1. V gives up 6 bases and J gives up 3 bases, and the segment between their germline ends measures 20 bases. CDR1 is given as MNHNS and CDR2 as SASEGT, both from the germline V gene. Receptors were amplified or captured by multiplex PCR. This sample was sequenced with an Illumina HiSeq 4000. iRepertoire HTBI primers and Arm-PCR amplification of CDR3 regions were used to construct TCR beta libraries. Before sequencing, the PCR products underwent gel purification. The original methods were these. Gene usage analysis of CDR3 amino acid clonotypes used the 55 to 80 TRBV and around 14 TRBJ segments found across samples. Filtered high-quality paired reads were merged into contigs using COPE and FqMerger. BLAST was used to align contigs to the IMGT TRBV, TRBD and TRBJ reference genes, and CDR3 was defined following IMGT. Highly expanded clones were defined as clonotypes with a frequency above 0.1%. Repertoire diversity was measured by Shannon entropy, and V-J evenness by the Gini coefficient. Public clonotypes were defined as clonotypes shared by more than one individual. TCRdb took the public reads, trimmed them with fastp at Q25, ran MiXCR for clone calling and kept in-frame beta chains. Rows are unified per CDR3 protein, each entry keeping the most common DNA and genes. TCRdb assigned the V and J calls; the authors' analysis was not used. Here the sample has some 340,000 distinct CDR3 sequences; approximately 10% occur a single time. The ten largest clones add up to about 19% of the sample.

This clonotype was seen only a few times. Which antigen it targets is not known. Within one base of it there is no much larger clone, and no base qualities were kept. Interpreted using the paper, the time point label stands for: newly diagnosed GD, antithyroid drugs for less than 3 months. For both TCR sequencing and RNA sequencing, RNA was extracted from PBMCs in TRIzol. The diagnosis of Graves' disease was made according to American Thyroid Association guidelines. The patients came from an endocrinology department in Xi'an, China. Each patient gave roughly 8.4 milliliters of peripheral blood, collected in an EDTA anticoagulant tube. Ficoll Paque Plus density gradient separation was used to isolate PBMCs, and no additional T cell sorting was done. An Agilent 2100 Bioanalyzer and agarose gel were used to assess RNA quality, and a NanoDrop 2000 was used to measure RNA concentration. These data were also filed under a second study, of T cells in Graves' hyperthyroidism and ophthalmopathy. The second study's paper adds: Stable Graves' hyperthyroidism was defined as no progression to ophthalmopathy during 18 months of follow-up. The hyperthyroidism patients were between 18 and 65 years old and newly diagnosed, with a disease duration of less than 2 months. Any patient with an uncontrolled infection, another autoimmune disease, pregnancy or lactation was excluded. Clinical symptoms, serum thyroxine and TRAb, thyroid ultrasound, and orbital computed tomography formed the basis for the diagnoses. The TCR CDR3 was subjected to a first round of RT-PCR using the HTBI primer set and the Qiagen OneStep RT-PCR kit. Most expanded thyroid clonotypes (frequency above 0.001) were also detected in blood, a finding suggesting that blood repertoires may reflect thyroid immune responses. A model built on a 13 V-J signature distinguished ophthalmopathy from stable hyperthyroidism, reaching roughly 88% sensitivity and around 82% specificity in cross-validation and 80%/75% in testing. In validation, the model predicted progression to ophthalmopathy a median of 6.5 months before onset, with approximately 71% sensitivity and 72.22% specificity. To identify TCR V-J signatures that set the groups apart, the researchers used a discovery cohort of about a hundred patients, made up of around 40 with Graves' ophthalmopathy and about 60 with stable Graves' hyperthyroidism. Prospective prediction of ophthalmopathy was tested in an independent validation cohort consisting of under 20 hyperthyroidism patients and more than 15 patients who later progressed to ophthalmopathy. The 95 to 100 discovery patients were divided at random into training and test sets in a 7:3 ratio. The study also compared thyroid tissue and blood T-cell repertoires from roughly six Graves' hyperthyroidism patients. After sampling, hyperthyroidism patients received methimazole starting at 30 mg daily, and ophthalmopathy patients received high-dose intravenous methylprednisolone. A second multiplex PCR round built the libraries, followed by size selection and purification. The libraries were sequenced on an Illumina HiSeq2000 using paired-end 100 bp reads. SOAPnuke was used to process the raw data, with reads discarded if the reads contained adapters or uncalled bases, had a mean Phred below 15, or lacked an exact constant-primer or identifier match. High-quality paired reads were merged using COPE v1.2.5, and each unique nucleotide sequence was defined as a clonotype. MiTCR v1.1 was used to align clonotypes to the IMGT TRBV, TRBD and TRBJ reference segments. The analysis was restricted to V-J combinations with a frequency above 0.0001, which together covered approximately 99% of the repertoires. A TCS score was defined as the ratio of F50 (clonal expansion) to E x V (chaos), with BLOSUM62-based TCRdist applied between CDR3 peptides within each V-J. Welch's t-statistics and random forest reduced approximately 520 V-J features to 13, which were used in a naive Bayes classifier (R e1071). No statistical method was used to fix the sample size in advance, and group allocation was not hidden from the investigators. According to the paper, TCR Vbeta CDR3 sequencing was carried out on 135 peripheral blood samples, which came from 40 to 45 ophthalmopathy, 75 to 80 hyperthyroidism and some 17 progressor patients.

The chain uses TRBV6-1 and TRBJ1-2; a weak D assignment points to TRBD1 (6 bases agree). The TCR comes from a woman aged 18 to 35 with Graves disease. Donor details come from another sample of the same person, matched by shared clones. This specimen was peripheral blood mononuclear cells (PBMCs), taken at new diagnosis, from a patient treated with antithyroid drugs. The bases read TGTGCCAGCAGAACTTTGGGACCGAGGACAGACTATGGCTACACCTTC. Its amino acids are CASRTLGPRTDYGYTF.